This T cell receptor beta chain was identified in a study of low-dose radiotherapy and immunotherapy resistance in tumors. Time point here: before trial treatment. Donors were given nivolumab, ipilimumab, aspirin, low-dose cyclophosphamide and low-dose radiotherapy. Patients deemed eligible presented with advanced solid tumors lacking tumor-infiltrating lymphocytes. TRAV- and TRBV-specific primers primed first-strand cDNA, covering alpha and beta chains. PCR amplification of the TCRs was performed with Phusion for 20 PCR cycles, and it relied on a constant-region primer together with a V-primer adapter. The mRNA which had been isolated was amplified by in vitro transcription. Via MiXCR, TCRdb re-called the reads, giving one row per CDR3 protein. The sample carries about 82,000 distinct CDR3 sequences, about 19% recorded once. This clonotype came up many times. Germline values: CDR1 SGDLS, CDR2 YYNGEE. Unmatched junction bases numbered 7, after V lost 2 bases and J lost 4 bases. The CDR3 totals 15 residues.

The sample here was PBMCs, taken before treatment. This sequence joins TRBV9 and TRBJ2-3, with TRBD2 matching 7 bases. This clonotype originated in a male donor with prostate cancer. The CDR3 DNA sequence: TGTGCCAGCAGCGTTACTCCGGGGGGAGCAGATACGCAGTATTTT. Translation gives CASSVTPGGADTQYF.